The clone carrying this T cell receptor beta chain was detected a few times. This specimen belongs to a study of identical twins. MiXCR, run by TCRdb on the 5' RACE reads, gives a single entry per CDR3 protein. The profile shows 750,000 to 950,000 distinct CDR3 sequences, over 9% of them singletons. The sample was also reused in another study, on yellow fever vaccine responses in identical twins. That work contributes: A vaccine T cell response that seemed partly convergent and partly personalized was reported in twins.

The TCR comes from a woman between 18 and 29 years old in good health. The specimen was PBMCs.

Written as DNA, the CDR3 is TGCGCCAGCAGCTTGGGACAGGGGGCAGCTTTCTTT. Translating it yields CASSLGQGAAFF. The chain recombines TRBV5-1 with TRBJ1-1, with 10 bases lining up with TRBD1. The junction had 0 bases not matched to a gene; V was cut back by 0 bases and J by 10 bases. This CDR3 is built from 12 residues. CDR1 and CDR2 (germline): SGHRS, YFSETQ. Drawing the rest from reference TRBV5-1 and TRBJ1-1, the complete variable domain is KAGVTQTPRYLIKTRGQQVTLSCSPISGHRSVSWYQQTPGQGLQFLFEYFSETQRNKGNFPGRFSGRQFSNSRSEMNVSTLELGDSALYLCASSLGQGAAFFGQGTRLTVV.